The T cell receptor (beta chain) under discussion was sequenced for a study of OX40 agonist ivuxolimab in advanced cancers. The study's findings and limits: Compared with CD4+, CD8+ T cells on average had more expanded clones.

For this clone: What it binds is unknown.

J gave up 7 bases and V 8 bases, and 8 bases lay outside the gene matches. CDR1 and CDR2 (germline): SGHAT, FQNNGV. This CDR3 has 12 residues. Blood got drawn at baseline, again on cycle 4 day 1, and then on cycle 7 day 1. Clones were read by immunoSEQ multiplex PCR, and TCRdb kept only the in-frame ones, dropping some. The data hold roughly 67,000 clones, with roughly 92% observed a single time. This receptor was obtained from an adult with an advanced solid tumor such as melanoma, head and neck, liver or kidney cancer. Material: CD4+ or CD8+ T cells sorted from blood, obtained in a trial of the OX40 agonist ivuxolimab. This chain connects TRBV11-2 to TRBJ2-7, with 7 bases that match TRBD2. The CDR3 region is CASETAGREQYF. CDR3 nucleotides: TGTGCCAGCGAAACAGCGGGAAGGGAGCAGTACTTC.